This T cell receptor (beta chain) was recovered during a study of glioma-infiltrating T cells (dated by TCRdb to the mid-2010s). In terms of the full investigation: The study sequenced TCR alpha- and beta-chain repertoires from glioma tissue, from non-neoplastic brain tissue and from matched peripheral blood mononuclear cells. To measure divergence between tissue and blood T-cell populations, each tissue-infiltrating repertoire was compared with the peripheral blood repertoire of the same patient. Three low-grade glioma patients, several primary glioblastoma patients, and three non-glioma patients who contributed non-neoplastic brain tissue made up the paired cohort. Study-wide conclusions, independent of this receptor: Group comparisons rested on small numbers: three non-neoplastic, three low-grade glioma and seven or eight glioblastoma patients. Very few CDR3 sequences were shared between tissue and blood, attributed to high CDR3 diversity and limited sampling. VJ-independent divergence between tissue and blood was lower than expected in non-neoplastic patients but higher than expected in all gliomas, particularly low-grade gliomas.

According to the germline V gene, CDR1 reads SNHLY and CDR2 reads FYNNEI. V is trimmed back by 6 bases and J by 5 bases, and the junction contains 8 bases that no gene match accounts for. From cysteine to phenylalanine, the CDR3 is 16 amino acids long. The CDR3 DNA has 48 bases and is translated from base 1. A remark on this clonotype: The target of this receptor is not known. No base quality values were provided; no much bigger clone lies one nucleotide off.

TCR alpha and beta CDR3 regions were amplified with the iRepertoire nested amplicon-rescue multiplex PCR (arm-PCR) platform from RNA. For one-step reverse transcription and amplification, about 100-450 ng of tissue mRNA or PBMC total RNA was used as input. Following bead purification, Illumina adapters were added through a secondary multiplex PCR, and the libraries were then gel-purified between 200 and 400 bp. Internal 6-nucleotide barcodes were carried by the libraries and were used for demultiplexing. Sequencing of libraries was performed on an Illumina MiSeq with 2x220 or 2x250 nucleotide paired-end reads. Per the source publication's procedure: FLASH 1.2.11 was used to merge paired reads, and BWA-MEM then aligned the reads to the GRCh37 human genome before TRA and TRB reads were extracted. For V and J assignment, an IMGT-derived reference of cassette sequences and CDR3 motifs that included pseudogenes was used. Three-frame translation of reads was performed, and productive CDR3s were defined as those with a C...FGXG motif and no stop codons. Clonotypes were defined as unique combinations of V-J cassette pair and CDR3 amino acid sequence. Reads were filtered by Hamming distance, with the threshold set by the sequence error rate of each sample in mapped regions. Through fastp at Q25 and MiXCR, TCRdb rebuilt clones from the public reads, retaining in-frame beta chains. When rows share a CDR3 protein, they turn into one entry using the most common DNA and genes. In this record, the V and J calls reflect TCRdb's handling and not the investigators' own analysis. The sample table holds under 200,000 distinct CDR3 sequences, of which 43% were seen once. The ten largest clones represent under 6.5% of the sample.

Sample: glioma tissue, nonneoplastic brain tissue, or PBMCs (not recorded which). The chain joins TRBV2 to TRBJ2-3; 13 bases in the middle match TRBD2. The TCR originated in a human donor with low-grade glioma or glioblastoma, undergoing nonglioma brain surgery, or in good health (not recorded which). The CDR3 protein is CASRAGLAGRGDTQYF. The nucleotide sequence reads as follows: TGTGCCAGCAGAGCGGGACTAGCGGGACGTGGAGATACGCAGTATTTT.